This record concerns one T cell receptor beta chain sequence. Antigen unknown. Sequencing ends 3 residues short of the CDR3 end; the germline J gene provides the rest. Using immunoSEQ multiplex PCR, the repertoire was profiled, and TCRdb retains in-frame clones only, with some absent. The table for this sample gives tens of thousands of clones. The sample comes from a study of T cells in women clearing cervical HPV infection. Study-wide results and caveats: Cases and controls were distinguished at AUC over 0.75 by richness and V genes.

CDR3 length: 17 residues. Germline V gives CDR1 SGHTA, CDR2 FQGNSA. Deletions cut 0 bases from V and 1 base from J, with 16 bases between. HPV was found by MY09/MY11 PCR and dot-blot genotyping. Sample: blood buffy coat. This TCR was sampled from a woman between 18 and 70 years old with a cervical HPV16 infection that either progressed to CIN3+ or cleared (not recorded which). The chain combines TRBV7-2 with TRBJ2-7; no clear D. The CDR3 DNA, read in part, is TGTGCCAGCAGCTTAGCATCTGGGCAGATCAGATCCTACGAG. Protein sequence: CASSLASGQIRSYE. The whole CDR3 protein reads CASSLASGQIRSYEQYF.